This TCR beta chain emerged from a study of blood T cell repertoires in COVID-19. Across the study: Acute-phase and convalescent COVID-19 samples originated in the United States, Italy and Spain. Nucleic acid was either cDNA or gDNA, and it came from T cells, B-cell-depleted T cells, or PBMCs.

Authors' methods: It was from reference gene primer amplification that nucleated cell counts were estimated. Profiled with immunoSEQ multiplex PCR; TCRdb holds only in-frame clones, not every one. The V and J calls and clone size were taken over from that table, and D and trimming were inferred from the DNA. This sample has tens of thousands of clones, with less than 95% found just once. This clonotype was obtained from a human donor with active COVID-19. The donor label of this sample is uncertain. The specimen was peripheral blood.

The DNA of the CDR3 is TGTGCCAGCAGTGAAAGGGGCAGGGTATCCCTAACCGGGGAGCTGTTTTTT. Its translation is CASSERGRVSLTGELFF. The chain joins TRBV6-1 to TRBJ2-2; D might be TRBD1 (5 bases). Trimming removed 2 bases from V and 5 bases from J, with 18 bases in between. This CDR3 region has 17 residues. The germline V gene has CDR1 MNHNS and CDR2 SASEGT.